These 20 T cell receptor beta chains were sequenced from one sample in a study of T-cell memory formation after mild COVID-19. Each CDR3 protein gets one entry after TCRdb re-called the 5' RACE reads with MiXCR. The data show 150,000 to 200,000 distinct CDR3 sequences, more than 9% seen once. Material: PBMCs or a T cell subset sorted from them (not recorded which). These receptors were taken from a man younger than 35 who had mild COVID-19 (a few samples of this study predate the infection). Cell type and time point are not known.

On this clonotype: A junction boundary mismatches the germline segment, possibly from a read error. The chain links TRBV24-1 to TRBJ1-2, with D uncertain. This CDR3 contains 15 residues. Germline V CDR1 and CDR2: KGHDR, SFDVKD. Here the CDR3 reads CATSVPLLSNYGYTF. The DNA of the CDR3 is TGTGCCACCAGTGTCCCACTCCTGTCCAACTATGGCTACACATTC.

The chain couples TRBV25-1 to TRBJ1-6; D call uncertain. The V gene lost 4 bases and the J gene lost 7 bases, with 5 bases spanning the gap. This CDR3 is built from 12 residues. Germline CDR1 MGHDK, CDR2 SYGVNS. The CDR3 here is CASSGGNSPLHF. The DNA for the CDR3 is TGTGCCAGCAGTGGCGGGAATTCACCCCTCCACTTT. Variable domain in full (rest from reference TRBV25-1 and TRBJ1-6): EADIYQTPRYLVIGTGKKITLECSQTMGHDKMYWYQQDPGMELHLIHYSYGVNSTEKGDLSSESTVSRIRTEHFPLTLESARPSHTSQYLCASSGGNSPLHFGNGTRLTVT.

This rearrangement joins TRBV18 to TRBJ1-2; D is unclear. Germline CDR1 is KGHSH and CDR2 is LQKENI. The CDR3 sequence is 12 residues long. Trimming shortened V by 0 bases and J by 8 bases, and 7 bases separated the two germline ends. The CDR3 coding sequence is TGTGCCAGCTCACCACCGGAGGGCGGCTACACCTTC. It translates to CASSPPEGGYTF. The variable domain in full, completed from reference TRBV18 and TRBJ1-2, reads NAGVMQNPRHLVRRRGQEARLRCSPMKGHSHVYWYRQLPEEGLKFMVYLQKENIIDESGMPKERFSAEFPKEGPSILRIQQVVRGDSAAYFCASSPPEGGYTFGSGTRLTVV.

The chain joins TRBV5-1 to TRBJ2-5, with TRBD2 identical over 9 bases. CDR1 and CDR2 from the germline V gene are SGHRS and YFSETQ. The CDR3 totals 14 residues. The trim removed 5 bases at V and 9 bases at J, leaving 11 bases unmatched. For the CDR3, the DNA is TGCGCCAGCAGTGTGTCTAGCGGGAACGGGGCCCAGTACTTC. As protein: CASSVSSGNGAQYF.

This clonotype has ten or more counts. J is TRBJ2-7 and V is TRBV5-1; 8 bases agree with TRBD2. The V and J ends lost 2 bases and 7 bases, in that order; junction bases with no gene match: 11. CDR3 size: 15 residues. The germline V gene encodes CDR1 SGHRS and CDR2 YFSETQ. The CDR3 sequence: CASSFSGGARWEQYF. Written as DNA, the CDR3 is TGCGCCAGCAGCTTCAGCGGGGGCGCGAGGTGGGAGCAGTACTTC.

This rearrangement joins TRBV7-9 to TRBJ1-2; D not resolved. CDR3 length: 15 amino acids. The germline gives CDR1 SEHNR, CDR2 FQNEAQ (reference sequence). V was cut by 5 bases and J by 4 bases, with 17 bases left in between. As DNA, the CDR3 is TGTGCCAGCAGCCGATTTGCCGCGAAGGGCTATGGCTACACCTTC. It encodes CASSRFAAKGYGYTF.

This clonotype has just a few counts. V is TRBV5-1 and J is TRBJ1-3, with a weak D call TRBD1 (5 bases). The CDR3 length is 14 residues. Trimming cost V 5 bases and J 6 bases, with 15 bases left between them. Germline CDR1 and CDR2: SGHRS and YFSETQ. Here the CDR3 reads CASRSGTDLNTIYF. CDR3 nucleotides: TGCGCCAGCAGGTCCGGGACCGACCTAAACACCATATATTTT.

This clonotype was counted a few times. The rearrangement links TRBV28 to TRBJ2-6; 9 bases map to TRBD1. Germline loops: CDR1 MDHEN, CDR2 SYDVKM. CDR3 length equals 18 residues. The V segment lost 8 bases and the J segment 1 base; nucleotides outside the gene matches: 12. In DNA form, the CDR3 reads TGTGCCAGCTTTCCTCTTGGGACAGGGATGTCTGGGGCCAACGTCCTGACTTTC. Protein: CASFPLGTGMSGANVLTF.

This clonotype was recorded a few times. The V call is TRBV5-1, the J call TRBJ2-2; 7 nucleotides line up with TRBD1. Germline lookup yields CDR1 SGHRS and CDR2 YFSETQ. The CDR3 is 14 amino acids. V was clipped by 1 base and J by 3 bases; unmatched bases: 0. The CDR3 sequence: CASSLQGDTGELFF. The CDR3 DNA sequence: TGCGCCAGCAGCTTGCAGGGGGACACCGGGGAGCTGTTTTTT.

This clonotype came up a few times. The germline gene is not matched at one end of the junction; a read error may be the cause. CDR3 in DNA: TGTGCCAGCACTGAACTAGCGGGGGGTAACAATGAGCAGTTCTTC. Translation gives CASTELAGGNNEQFF. This rearrangement joins TRBV6-1 to TRBJ2-1; TRBD2 matches at 12 bases. There are 15 residues in the CDR3. Germline CDR1 is MNHNS and CDR2 is SASEGT.

This clonotype was observed at least ten times. This rearrangement joins TRBV15 to TRBJ2-5; no firm D call. The V end lost 1 base, the J end lost 2 bases, and 2 bases lay between the germline ends. The CDR3 is 12 amino acids. Germline V gene sequence: CDR1 LNHNV, CDR2 YYDKDF (reference sequence). The chain's CDR3 is CATSRVQETQYF. In DNA form, the CDR3 reads TGTGCCACCAGCAGAGTTCAAGAGACCCAGTACTTC.

This clonotype was observed a few times. V usage is TRBV18 and J usage is TRBJ1-6, with a possible D match to TRBD1 (5 bases). The CDR3 consists of 14 residues. Germline CDR1 reads KGHSH; CDR2 reads LQKENI. V shed 2 bases and J shed 7 bases, with 9 bases lying between them. CDR3 loop: CASSPRQPNSPLHF. CDR3 in DNA: TGTGCCAGCTCACCAAGACAGCCGAATTCACCCCTCCACTTT. Together with reference TRBV18 and TRBJ1-6, the CDR3 gives the full variable domain: NAGVMQNPRHLVRRRGQEARLRCSPMKGHSHVYWYRQLPEEGLKFMVYLQKENIIDESGMPKERFSAEFPKEGPSILRIQQVVRGDSAAYFCASSPRQPNSPLHFGNGTRLTVT.

The genes are TRBV4-1 and TRBJ2-7; 10 bases line up with TRBD1. Germline V gene sequence: CDR1 MGHRA, CDR2 YSYEKL. Trimming removed 3 bases from V and 0 bases from J; junction bases left unmatched: 5. The CDR3 totals 16 residues. This CDR3 is CASSQGDRGLSYEQYF. Here the CDR3 DNA reads TGCGCCAGCAGCCAGGGGGACAGGGGACTCTCCTACGAGCAGTACTTC.

This clonotype was counted many times. The gene calls are TRBV5-1 and TRBJ2-5; D perhaps matches TRBD2 (6 bases). V lost 5 bases and J 3 bases, leaving 11 bases between the germline ends. This CDR3 contains 13 residues. CDR1 is SGHRS and CDR2 is YFSETQ in the germline V gene. CDR3 loop: CASRRDSKETQYF. The CDR3 DNA sequence: TGCGCCAGCAGGCGGGACTCCAAAGAGACCCAGTACTTC.

The table lists this clonotype with many counts. V and J are TRBV20-1 and TRBJ2-1; 8 nucleotides agree with TRBD2. Losses at the gene ends were 1 base for V and 2 bases for J; bases not matched to a gene: 7. CDR3 length equals 16 residues. Germline CDR1 and CDR2: DFQATT and SNEGSKA (reference sequence). The CDR3 nucleotides read TGCAGTGCTAGAGCTCGGGAGGGGTTCCCCTACAATGAGCAGTTCTTC. It codes for CSARAREGFPYNEQFF.

This clonotype has only a few counts. The chain combines TRBV12-3 or TRBV12-4 with TRBJ2-1; 10 bases map to TRBD1. This CDR3 is built from 16 residues. With V trimmed by 4 bases and J by 7 bases, 10 bases remained unmatched. The DNA of the CDR3 is TGTGCCAGCAGTTCAACCGGGACAGGGGATGGGAATGAGCAGTTCTTC. This gives the protein CASSSTGTGDGNEQFF.

This clonotype appeared many times. V gene TRBV10-3 combines with J gene TRBJ2-3; possible D gene TRBD1, 5 bases. There are 14 residues in the CDR3. Trimming shortened V by 8 bases and J by 0 bases, and 12 bases separated the two germline ends. Looked up from germline, CDR1 is ENHRY and CDR2 is SYGVKD. The CDR3 spells CAIGRQTSTDTQYF. The DNA of the CDR3 is TGTGCCATCGGCCGACAGACTAGCACAGATACGCAGTATTTT.

The rearrangement uses TRBV6-4 and TRBJ2-7; TRBD2 is a possible D gene (7 bases). The V end was cut by 7 bases, the J end by 2 bases, with 15 bases between. Germline CDR1 and CDR2: MRHNA and SNTAGT. The CDR3 extends over 14 amino acids. The CDR3 nucleotides read TGTGCCAGCACTGGGCAGGGGAGGGCCTACGAGCAGTACTTC. Translating gives CASTGQGRAYEQYF.

This clonotype was picked up a small number of times. The chain is built from TRBV5-1 and TRBJ1-6; D gene unclear. Trimming pared 4 bases from V and 8 bases from J, leaving 13 bases between. Germline V gene sequence: CDR1 SGHRS, CDR2 YFSETQ. The CDR3 is 14 amino acids. The chain's CDR3 is CASSTIPPYSPLHF. The CDR3 DNA reads as TGCGCCAGCAGCACTATCCCGCCTTATTCACCCCTCCACTTT.

V usage is TRBV4-1 and J usage is TRBJ2-1, with D unclear. V was shortened by 0 bases and J by 4 bases, with 10 bases between the two germline ends. CDR3 size: 15 residues. CDR1 MGHRA and CDR2 YSYEKL come from the germline V gene. The CDR3 DNA reads as TGCGCCAGCAGCCAAGATAGGTCGGAGTACAATGAGCAGTTCTTC. Its protein is CASSQDRSEYNEQFF.